Shown below are 27 T cell receptor beta chains from a single sample sequenced in a study of T-cell memory formation after mild COVID-19. One entry per CDR3 protein, called by TCRdb with MiXCR from the 5' RACE reads. The sample comprises 150,000 to 200,000 distinct CDR3 sequences, more than 12% of which are singletons, and roughly an eighth rests with the top ten. Sequencing was performed on PBMCs or a T cell subset sorted from them (not recorded which). These TCRs come from an adult woman who had mild COVID-19 (a few samples of this study predate the infection). Cell type and time point are not known.

The chain carries TRBV15 and TRBJ2-2; D is unresolved. V was pared by 8 bases and J by 1 base, with 11 bases between. In germline, CDR1 is LNHNV, CDR2 YYDKDF (reference sequence). The CDR3 contains 14 residues. The CDR3 DNA reads as TGTGCCACCCGCCCCCCATGGAACACCGGGGAGCTGTTTTTT. It is translated as CATRPPWNTGELFF.

This clonotype was seen just once. This chain uses TRBV18 with TRBJ1-2; TRBD1 matches at 10 bases. Germline V CDR1 and CDR2: KGHSH, LQKENI. CDR3 size: 16 residues. Trimming at V came to 0 bases and at J to 2 bases, leaving 3 bases not matched to a gene. The chain's CDR3 is CASSPPSTGGNYGYTF. CDR3 in DNA: TGTGCCAGCTCACCACCGTCGACAGGGGGCAACTATGGCTACACCTTC. The full variable domain, its missing parts supplied by reference TRBV18 and TRBJ1-2, is NAGVMQNPRHLVRRRGQEARLRCSPMKGHSHVYWYRQLPEEGLKFMVYLQKENIIDESGMPKERFSAEFPKEGPSILRIQQVVRGDSAAYFCASSPPSTGGNYGYTFGSGTRLTVV.

This clonotype was detected only a few times. The chain has TRBV15 and TRBJ2-1, with 7 bases lining up with TRBD2. The ends lost 0 bases at V and 9 bases at J; junction bases unmatched: 8. Germline CDR1 is LNHNV and CDR2 is YYDKDF (reference sequence). CDR3 length equals 15 residues. CDR3 DNA sequence: TGTGCCACCAGCAGAGAGGGAGGGACTTCGGGTGAGCAGTTCTTC. The encoded protein is CATSREGGTSGEQFF.

This clonotype was found a few times. The chain joins TRBV5-4 to TRBJ1-2; unclear D gene. The V and J ends lost 3 bases and 4 bases respectively, with 16 bases between them. CDR1 is SGHNT and CDR2 is YYREEE in the germline V gene (reference sequence). The CDR3 is made up of 15 amino acids. The CDR3 bases are TGTGCCAGCAGCTCCTCGGGTTCCTCTGCCTATGGCTACACCTTC. Residues: CASSSSGSSAYGYTF.

This chain's CDR3 is CASSYLAGSSYEQYF. CDR3 nucleotide sequence: TGTGCCAGCAGTTATCTAGCGGGGAGCTCCTACGAGCAGTACTTC. The chain combines TRBV6-5 with TRBJ2-7; 9 nucleotides line up with TRBD2. Trimming removed 3 bases from V and 0 bases from J; junction bases left unmatched: 3. The CDR3 runs to 15 residues. Per the germline V gene, CDR1 is MNHEY and CDR2 is SVGAGI.

This clonotype has more than one count but fewer than ten. This rearrangement joins TRBV7-2 to TRBJ1-1; D is undetermined. This CDR3 is 16 amino acids long. V was clipped by 2 bases and J by 3 bases, with 16 bases between them. Germline V gives CDR1 SGHTA, CDR2 FQGNSA. CDR3 in DNA: TGTGCCAGCAGCTTATTCTCACGCAGGCTCTACACTGAAGCTTTCTTT. It codes for CASSLFSRRLYTEAFF. The variable domain in full, with the rest retrieved from reference TRBV7-2 and TRBJ1-1, is GAGVSQSPSNKVTEKGKDVELRCDPISGHTALYWYRQSLGQGLEFLIYFQGNSAPDKSGLPSDRFSAERTGGSVSTLTIQRTQQEDSAVYLCASSLFSRRLYTEAFFGQGTRLTVV.

In its sample, this clonotype was seen a few times. This rearrangement joins TRBV7-3 to TRBJ2-1; the D call may be TRBD1 or TRBD2 (6 bases each). The germline V gene encodes CDR1 SGHTA and CDR2 FQGTGA. Trimming removed 3 bases at V and 2 bases at J, with 14 bases between. CDR3 length: 16 amino acids. CDR3 nucleotide sequence: TGTGCCAGCAGCTTCTTGAGGAGGGGGGCCTACAATGAGCAGTTCTTC. It encodes CASSFLRRGAYNEQFF.

This sequence joins TRBV29-1 and TRBJ2-5; D not resolved. This CDR3 has 13 amino acids. Trimming took 6 bases from V and 2 from J, leaving 13 bases between them. The germline V gene encodes CDR1 SQVTM and CDR2 ANQGSEA. In nucleotides, the CDR3 is TGCAGCGTCTCACCCATACTTCAAGAGACCCAGTACTTC. It specifies CSVSPILQETQYF. The entire variable domain, with the rest obtained from reference TRBV29-1 and TRBJ2-5, is as follows: SAVISQKPSRDICQRGTSLTIQCQVDSQVTMMFWYRQQPGQSLTLIATANQGSEATYESGFVIDKFPISRPNLTFSTLTVSNMSPEDSSIYLCSVSPILQETQYFGPGTRLLVL.

This clonotype was found a few times. J is TRBJ2-3 and V is TRBV5-1; the match to TRBD2 covers 7 bases. This CDR3 is built from 15 residues. Germline CDR1 and CDR2: SGHRS and YFSETQ. V shed 4 bases, J shed 1 base, and the junction held 6 bases outside the gene matches. Written as DNA, the CDR3 is TGCGCCAGCAGCCCCAAGCGGGAACGCACAGATACGCAGTATTTT. This gives the protein CASSPKRERTDTQYF.

A few counts support this clonotype. The chain couples TRBV12-3 or TRBV12-4 to TRBJ2-3; 15 nucleotides line up with TRBD2. J was trimmed by 4 bases and V by 4 bases; bases with no gene match: 3. The CDR3 length is 16 residues. The CDR3 spells CASSSGTSGRPDTQYF. The CDR3 DNA reads TGTGCCAGCAGTTCTGGGACTAGCGGGAGGCCAGATACGCAGTATTTT.

This chain connects TRBV28 to TRBJ1-1; D gene unclear. The V gene's germline CDR1 is MDHEN and CDR2 SYDVKM. Deletions cut 5 bases from V and 1 base from J, with 11 bases between. This CDR3 spans 14 amino acids. CDR3 region: CASSHPAGNTEAFF. The CDR3, as DNA: TGTGCCAGCAGTCACCCTGCAGGGAACACTGAAGCTTTCTTT.

This clonotype has more than one count but fewer than ten. This rearrangement joins TRBV4-2 to TRBJ2-3; 8 nucleotides match TRBD2. V shed 0 bases and J 1 base; nucleotides not matched to a gene: 18. Germline V gene sequence: CDR1 LGHNA, CDR2 YNFKEQ. This CDR3 has 21 residues. CDR3 sequence: CASSQDLYPAGGLYGTDTQYF. The DNA of the CDR3 is TGTGCCAGCAGCCAAGATTTATACCCCGCGGGGGGCCTTTATGGCACAGATACGCAGTATTTT.

J is TRBJ1-5 and V is TRBV12-3 or TRBV12-4; TRBD1 agrees at 11 bases. Trimming at V came to 0 bases and at J to 3 bases, leaving 10 bases not matched to a gene. The length of the CDR3 is 19 residues. This CDR3 is CASSLAYSGQGAINQPQHF. As DNA, the CDR3 is TGTGCCAGCAGTTTAGCTTACTCTGGACAGGGGGCCATCAATCAGCCCCAGCATTTT.

The V gene is TRBV6-5, the J gene TRBJ1-1; a possible D gene is TRBD1 (6 bases). V lost 5 bases, J lost 0 bases, and 13 bases lay in between. This CDR3 comprises 15 residues. Looked up from germline, CDR1 is MNHEY and CDR2 is SVGAGI. The CDR3 DNA reads TGTGCCAGCAGTATAGACAGGTCCGTGAACACTGAAGCTTTCTTT. Residues: CASSIDRSVNTEAFF.

V gene TRBV2 combines with J gene TRBJ2-2; D is unresolved. V lost 4 bases and J 6 bases, leaving 9 bases between the germline ends. Germline CDR1 reads SNHLY; CDR2 reads FYNNEI. The CDR3 has 13 amino acids. CDR3 DNA sequence: TGTGCCAGCAGTGTAGGTGTGTCCGGGGAGCTGTTTTTT. Translated: CASSVGVSGELFF.

This clonotype was detected only a few times. The rearrangement uses TRBV5-1 and TRBJ2-4; no reliable D call. This CDR3 has 13 residues. Germline V CDR1 and CDR2: SGHRS, YFSETQ. The germline V and J ends were trimmed by 4 bases and 5 bases, with 10 bases remaining between them. The CDR3 is CASSTGPENIQYF. The CDR3 DNA sequence: TGCGCCAGCAGCACCGGGCCTGAAAACATTCAGTACTTC.

In nucleotides, the CDR3 is TGTGCCAGCAGTCCCTGGGGGGAGAGAAACTATGGCTACACCTTC. Amino acid sequence: CASSPWGERNYGYTF. The chain has TRBV6-2 or TRBV6-3 and TRBJ1-2, with a tentative D call TRBD1 (5 bases). Trimming pared 5 bases from V and 2 bases from J, leaving 15 bases between. The germline V gene encodes CDR1 MNHEY and CDR2 SVGEGT. The CDR3 is made up of 15 amino acids.

This clonotype appeared a few times. The chain combines TRBV4-1 with TRBJ1-1; D might be TRBD1 (6 bases). The CDR3 runs 16 residues. The V gene's germline CDR1 is MGHRA and CDR2 YSYEKL. V was clipped by 2 bases and J by 1 base, with 14 bases between them. The CDR3 bases are TGCGCCAGCAGCCAACACCAGACAGGAGGGAACACTGAAGCTTTCTTT. Amino acid sequence: CASSQHQTGGNTEAFF.

The chain employs TRBV29-1 and TRBJ1-1; 8 positions agree with TRBD1. V dropped 6 bases and J dropped 6; count of bases not matched to a gene: 9. Germline CDR1 SQVTM, CDR2 ANQGSEA. This CDR3 contains 13 residues. The CDR3, as DNA: TGCAGCGTCGAACGGACAGGGAGCGCTGAAGCTTTCTTT. Protein sequence: CSVERTGSAEAFF.

V is TRBV4-2 and J is TRBJ2-1; the D call may be TRBD1 or TRBD2 (5 bases each). With 2 bases removed from V and 4 bases from J, the gap between germline ends came to 12 bases. The CDR3 contains 15 residues. CDR1 is LGHNA and CDR2 is YNFKEQ in the germline V gene. Here the CDR3 reads CASSQLGRKYNEQFF. CDR3 DNA sequence: TGTGCCAGCAGCCAACTGGGACGGAAGTACAATGAGCAGTTCTTC.

This clonotype was detected a few times. The V gene is TRBV4-1, the J gene TRBJ2-2, with TRBD1 matching over 7 bases. CDR3 length equals 16 residues. Germline trimming cut 2 bases from V and 7 bases from J; bases unmatched to any gene: 10. Germline CDR1 MGHRA, CDR2 YSYEKL. The CDR3 DNA reads TGCGCCAGCAGCCAACCACTGACAGGGACGGTCGGGGAGCTGTTTTTT. This translates into CASSQPLTGTVGELFF.

The chain has TRBV10-3 and TRBJ1-4; D remains ambiguous. Trimming shortened V by 3 bases and J by 11 bases, and 10 bases separated the two germline ends. The CDR3 length is 12 residues. In germline, CDR1 is ENHRY, CDR2 SYGVKD. The CDR3 bases are TGTGCCATCAGTGACCTCGAGGCGAAACTGTTTTTT. Amino acid sequence: CAISDLEAKLFF.

This clonotype has a handful of counts. This chain connects TRBV6-6 to TRBJ2-3, with 8 bases lining up with TRBD1. The CDR3 runs to 21 residues. Germline assignment: CDR1 MNHNY and CDR2 SVGAGI (reference sequence). V trimming: 6 bases; J trimming: 4 bases; junction bases outside the gene matches: 27. The CDR3 loop reads CASSFQPPSWSGGSRADTQYF. CDR3 coding DNA: TGTGCCAGCAGCTTCCAACCCCCGTCGTGGTCAGGGGGCTCCCGTGCAGATACGCAGTATTTT.

The CDR3 sequence is CASSPGQTETQYF. Here the CDR3 DNA reads TGCGCCAGCAGCCCGGGACAGACAGAGACCCAGTACTTC. The rearrangement links TRBV5-1 to TRBJ2-5; 7 nucleotides align to TRBD1. The CDR3 is 13 residues long. V shed 4 bases and J 4 bases; nucleotides not matched to a gene: 4. Germline V lookup: CDR1 SGHRS, CDR2 YFSETQ. The entire variable domain, with the rest obtained from reference TRBV5-1 and TRBJ2-5, is as follows: KAGVTQTPRYLIKTRGQQVTLSCSPISGHRSVSWYQQTPGQGLQFLFEYFSETQRNKGNFPGRFSGRQFSNSRSEMNVSTLELGDSALYLCASSPGQTETQYFGPGTRLLVL.

This clonotype appeared a few times. The chain carries TRBV7-3 and TRBJ2-7; TRBD1 aligns across 9 bases. The germline CDR1 and CDR2 sequences are SGHTA and FQGTGA. CDR3 length: 16 residues. The V gene end was trimmed by 5 bases and the J gene end by 2 bases; junction bases not matched to a gene: 10. The DNA of the CDR3 is TGTGCCAGCAGCCCCCAGCCCGGGACAGGGACCTACGAGCAGTACTTC. It encodes CASSPQPGTGTYEQYF. The full variable domain, rest sourced from reference TRBV7-3 and TRBJ2-7, is GAGVSQTPSNKVTEKGKYVELRCDPISGHTALYWYRQSLGQGPEFLIYFQGTGAADDSGLPNDRFFAVRPEGSVSTLKIQRTERGDSAVYLCASSPQPGTGTYEQYFGPGTRLTVT.

There are a few counts of this clonotype. The chain joins TRBV6-5 to TRBJ1-2; no firm D call. Germline V lookup: CDR1 MNHEY, CDR2 SVGAGI. The CDR3 consists of 13 residues. Trimming removed 6 bases from V and 8 bases from J, with 16 bases in between. The DNA of the CDR3 is TGTGCCAGCAGCCGGACGTTTTGGATGGGCTACACCTTC. It translates to CASSRTFWMGYTF.

The gene calls are TRBV12-3 or TRBV12-4 and TRBJ2-7, with TRBD2 matching 9 bases. With V trimmed by 6 bases and J by 6 bases, 12 bases remained unmatched. This CDR3 region has 15 residues. DNA of the CDR3: TGTGCCAGCAGACCCGGGACTAGCTTCATGGGCGAGCAGTACTTC. Its protein product is CASRPGTSFMGEQYF.